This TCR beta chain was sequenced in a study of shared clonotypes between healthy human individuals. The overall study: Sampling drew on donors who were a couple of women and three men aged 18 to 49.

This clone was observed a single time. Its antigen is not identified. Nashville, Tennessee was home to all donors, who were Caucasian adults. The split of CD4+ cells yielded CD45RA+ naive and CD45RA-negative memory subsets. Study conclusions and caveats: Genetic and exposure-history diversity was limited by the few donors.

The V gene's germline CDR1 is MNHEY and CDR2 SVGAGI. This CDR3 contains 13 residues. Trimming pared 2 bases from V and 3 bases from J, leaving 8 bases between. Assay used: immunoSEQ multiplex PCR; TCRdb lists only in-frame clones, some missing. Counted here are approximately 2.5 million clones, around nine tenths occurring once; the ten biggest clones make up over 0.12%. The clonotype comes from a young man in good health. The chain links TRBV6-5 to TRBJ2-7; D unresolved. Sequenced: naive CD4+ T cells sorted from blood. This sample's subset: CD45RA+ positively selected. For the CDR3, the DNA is TGTGCCAGCAGTTACGCTACCATCTACGAGCAGTACTTC. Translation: CASSYATIYEQYF.